The 23 T cell receptor beta chains in this list originate from one sample, sequenced in a study of blood T cell repertoires in COVID-19. Generated by immunoSEQ multiplex PCR, the TCRdb table keeps only in-frame clones and is missing some. The sample has roughly 100,000 clones, 75% to 85% seen once; the top ten hold roughly 10%. Sequenced material: peripheral blood. Receptor source: a woman aged 70 to 79 with acute or convalescent COVID-19.

This clone has just a few counts. This chain links TRBV11-3 with TRBJ2-1; D may be TRBD1 (5 bases). Trimming cost V 1 base and J 8 bases, with 12 bases left between them. Germline V gene sequence: CDR1 SGHNT, CDR2 YENEEA. This CDR3 is built from 14 residues. CDR3 protein: CASSLGPGRDEQFF. CDR3 coding DNA: TGTGCCAGCAGCTTAGGCCCAGGGCGCGATGAGCAGTTCTTC.

The rearrangement uses TRBV7-9 and TRBJ2-3; 13 nucleotides agree with TRBD2. After removal of 4 bases from V and 6 bases from J, the junction contained 10 bases not matched to a gene. CDR1 is SEHNR, CDR2 FQNEAQ, per germline (reference sequence). The CDR3 loop spans 17 amino acids. The chain's CDR3 is CASSSLLAGGPGDTQYF. The CDR3 DNA reads TGTGCCAGCAGCTCGCTACTAGCGGGGGGGCCTGGGGATACGCAGTATTTT. Variable domain in full (rest from reference TRBV7-9 and TRBJ2-3): DTGVSQNPRHKITKRGQNVTFRCDPISEHNRLYWYRQTLGQGPEFLTYFQNEAQLEKSRLLSDRFSAERPKGSFSTLEIQRTEQGDSAMYLCASSSLLAGGPGDTQYFGPGTRLTVL.

The chain links TRBV18 to TRBJ1-1, with D perhaps TRBD1 (6 bases). Deletions cut 2 bases from V and 5 bases from J, with 12 bases between. The CDR3 runs 14 residues. Germline V CDR1 and CDR2: KGHSH, LQKENI. The CDR3 DNA reads as TGTGCCAGCTCACCAAGGGTCGACAGGACTGAAGCTTTCTTT. Translation gives CASSPRVDRTEAFF.

This clone occurred a few times. The rearrangement joins TRBV27 to TRBJ2-3; a weak D match, TRBD1 (5 bases). Looked up from germline, CDR1 is MNHEY and CDR2 is SMNVEV (reference sequence). Trimming took 4 bases from V and 4 from J, leaving 12 bases between them. The CDR3 is made up of 14 amino acids. This CDR3 reads CASSSMDTADTQYF. CDR3 sequence (DNA): TGTGCCAGCAGTTCGATGGACACAGCAGATACGCAGTATTTT.

The chain couples TRBV7-3 to TRBJ2-1, with 8 positions matching TRBD2. The CDR3 runs to 15 residues. Germline lookup yields CDR1 SGHTA and CDR2 FQGTGA. The ends lost 2 bases at V and 3 bases at J; junction bases unmatched: 3. CDR3 sequence: CASSLGGTSYNEQFF. CDR3 coding DNA: TGTGCCAGCAGCTTAGGAGGGACTAGCTACAATGAGCAGTTCTTC.

The rearrangement joins TRBV5-4 to TRBJ1-2, with TRBD1 matching 7 bases. Germline CDR1 reads SGHNT; CDR2 reads YYREEE (reference sequence). The CDR3 is 15 residues long. V lost 5 bases, J lost 8 bases, and 15 bases stayed unmatched. The chain's CDR3 is CASRPGQQWWDGYTF. The CDR3, as DNA: TGTGCCAGCAGGCCGGGACAGCAGTGGTGGGACGGCTACACCTTC. Looking up the rest from reference TRBV5-4 and TRBJ1-2 gives the full variable domain: ETGVTQSPTHLIKTRGQQVTLRCSSQSGHNTVSWYQQALGQGPQFIFQYYREEENGRGNFPPRFSGLQFPNYSSELNVNALELDDSALYLCASRPGQQWWDGYTFGSGTRLTVV.

V is TRBV13 and J is TRBJ2-2; 7 bases map to TRBD1. Germline loops: CDR1 PRHDT, CDR2 FYEKMQ (reference sequence). The CDR3 consists of 19 residues. The V and J ends lost 4 bases and 0 bases, in that order; junction bases with no gene match: 14. CDR3 sequence: CASSSPNVGQVANTGELFF. CDR3 coding DNA: TGTGCCAGCAGCTCCCCTAACGTAGGACAGGTCGCGAACACCGGGGAGCTGTTTTTT.

The chain joins TRBV3-1 (or the pseudogene TRBV3-2) to TRBJ1-3, with 7 bases that match TRBD1. The V gene end was trimmed by 6 bases and the J gene end by 0 bases; junction bases not matched to a gene: 8. Germline V gene sequence: CDR1 LGHDT, CDR2 YNNKEL (reference sequence). This CDR3 is 16 amino acids long. The CDR3 coding sequence is TGTGCCAGCAGACTGGAAGGACAGGTCTCTGGAAACACCATATATTTT. It translates to CASRLEGQVSGNTIYF.

The chain recombines TRBV6-1 with TRBJ2-7, with a weak D call TRBD1 (6 bases). CDR3 length equals 17 residues. Trimming removed 3 bases from V and 2 bases from J, with 20 bases in between. Germline V gives CDR1 MNHNS, CDR2 SASEGT. The CDR3 spells CASSDGGPSQHTYEQYF. As DNA, the CDR3 is TGTGCCAGCAGTGATGGGGGCCCCTCACAACATACCTACGAGCAGTACTTC.

This clone was seen a single time. The chain couples TRBV5-4 to TRBJ2-5; weak D call: TRBD2 (5 bases). Trimming removed 5 bases from V and 2 bases from J, with 16 bases in between. CDR1 is SGHNT, CDR2 YYREEE, per germline (reference sequence). The CDR3 is 15 residues long. The CDR3: CASSPSYGLQETQYF. DNA of the CDR3: TGTGCCAGCAGTCCTTCCTACGGACTTCAAGAGACCCAGTACTTC.

This chain joins TRBV15 and TRBJ1-1; D not certain. Germline lookup yields CDR1 LNHNV and CDR2 YYDKDF (reference sequence). Trimming stripped 1 base from V and 4 bases from J, with 13 bases between. This CDR3 has 15 amino acids. The CDR3 is CATSRVGEVGTEAFF. CDR3 DNA: TGTGCCACCAGCAGAGTCGGGGAGGTCGGCACTGAAGCTTTCTTT.

The V and J genes are TRBV7-2 and TRBJ1-1, with 8 bases that match TRBD1. Germline V gives CDR1 SGHTA, CDR2 FQGNSA. With V trimmed by 5 bases and J by 1 base, 9 bases remained unmatched. The CDR3 spans 16 residues. The CDR3 sequence: CASSPGTGLGNTEAFF. CDR3 DNA: TGTGCCAGCAGCCCAGGGACAGGACTGGGGAACACTGAAGCTTTCTTT.

The gene calls are TRBV15 and TRBJ1-6; TRBD1 aligns across 9 bases. The J segment lost 10 bases and the V segment lost 0 bases, leaving 7 bases of the junction unmatched. Germline CDR1 LNHNV, CDR2 YYDKDF (reference sequence). The CDR3 runs 16 residues. The CDR3 loop reads CATSREIPGQGSPLHF. CDR3 coding DNA: TGTGCCACCAGCAGAGAAATCCCGGGACAGGGATCACCCCTCCACTTT.

The CDR3 DNA sequence: TGTGCCAGCAGCGGACAGACCGATAGCAATCAGCCCCAGCATTTT. The encoded protein is CASSGQTDSNQPQHF. This chain links TRBV6-4 with TRBJ1-5, with D possibly matching TRBD1 (6 bases). Germline assignment: CDR1 MRHNA and CDR2 SNTAGT. This CDR3 has 15 amino acids. Trimming took 6 bases from V and 0 from J, leaving 12 bases between them.

V and J are TRBV14 and TRBJ1-1; 10 nucleotides agree with TRBD1. The CDR3 has 16 residues. The V and J ends lost 5 bases and 0 bases, in that order; junction bases with no gene match: 6. From germline, CDR1 is SGHDN and CDR2 FVKESK. CDR3 in amino acids: CASSNDRGHMNTEAFF. The CDR3 DNA reads TGTGCCAGCAGCAACGACAGGGGGCACATGAACACTGAAGCTTTCTTT.

The rearrangement joins TRBV7-8 to TRBJ1-6; 7 bases are a match to TRBD1. The CDR3 totals 18 residues. CDR1 and CDR2 (germline): SGHVS, FQNEAQ. V trimming: 1 base; J trimming: 1 base; junction bases outside the gene matches: 7. CDR3 sequence reads: CASSLVGAGGSYNSPLHF. The CDR3 DNA reads as TGTGCCAGCAGCTTAGTGGGGGCAGGGGGTTCCTATAATTCACCCCTCCACTTT.

The rearrangement links TRBV4-1 to TRBJ2-1, with 8 bases fitting TRBD2. CDR1 and CDR2 from the germline V gene are MGHRA and YSYEKL. V dropped 1 base and J dropped 7; count of bases not matched to a gene: 6. This CDR3 has 15 residues. The CDR3 sequence: CASSQVGRGGNEQFF. DNA for the CDR3: TGCGCCAGCAGCCAAGTAGGTCGCGGGGGGAATGAGCAGTTCTTC.

The DNA of the CDR3 is TGTGCCAGCAGCTTCGGCGCGGGGGGGATGAACACTGAAGCTTTCTTT. This encodes CASSFGAGGMNTEAFF. The chain combines TRBV11-3 with TRBJ1-1, with a tentative D call TRBD1 (5 bases). The V and J ends lost 3 bases and 0 bases respectively, with 14 bases between them. This CDR3 has 16 residues. CDR1 is SGHNT, CDR2 YENEEA, per germline.

The chain recombines TRBV2 with TRBJ1-1; perhaps TRBD1 as D (6 bases). CDR3 length: 15 residues. CDR1 is SNHLY, CDR2 FYNNEI, per germline. V shed 5 bases and J shed 2 bases, with 15 bases lying between them. The CDR3 sequence: CASSSPGHLNTEAFF. Written as DNA, the CDR3 is TGTGCCAGCAGTAGTCCGGGACATTTAAACACTGAAGCTTTCTTT.

The V and J genes are TRBV4-1 and TRBJ1-3; no clear D gene. CDR1 and CDR2 (germline): MGHRA, YSYEKL. This CDR3 region has 16 residues. Trimming stripped 1 base from V and 2 bases from J, with 12 bases between. The CDR3 protein is CASSQVIDKAGNTIYF. The CDR3 DNA follows: TGCGCCAGCAGCCAAGTAATAGACAAGGCTGGAAACACCATATATTTT.

The V call is TRBV27, the J call TRBJ1-2; D is perhaps TRBD1 (6 bases). CDR1 and CDR2 from the germline V gene are MNHEY and SMNVEV (reference sequence). This CDR3 has 14 amino acids. Trimming shortened V by 8 bases and J by 4 bases, and 17 bases separated the two germline ends. The CDR3 DNA sequence: TGTGCCAGCTTCTCGTGGGGGCCCGTCTATGGCTACACCTTC. It is translated as CASFSWGPVYGYTF.

The chain uses TRBV6-5 and TRBJ2-1; possible D gene TRBD2, 6 bases. Trimming shortened V by 6 bases and J by 0 bases, and 9 bases separated the two germline ends. The CDR3 totals 14 residues. CDR1 and CDR2 from the germline V gene are MNHEY and SVGAGI. Written as DNA, the CDR3 is TGTGCCAGCAGGAGGACTACCTCCTACAATGAGCAGTTCTTC. Encoded protein: CASRRTTSYNEQFF.

This clone was observed once. The gene calls are TRBV18 and TRBJ2-5; D unresolved. V was cut by 2 bases and J by 5 bases, with 6 bases left in between. The CDR3 contains 12 residues. Germline V CDR1 and CDR2: KGHSH, LQKENI. CDR3 amino acids: CASSPNSETQYF. The CDR3 DNA reads TGTGCCAGCTCACCAAATTCGGAGACCCAGTACTTC.